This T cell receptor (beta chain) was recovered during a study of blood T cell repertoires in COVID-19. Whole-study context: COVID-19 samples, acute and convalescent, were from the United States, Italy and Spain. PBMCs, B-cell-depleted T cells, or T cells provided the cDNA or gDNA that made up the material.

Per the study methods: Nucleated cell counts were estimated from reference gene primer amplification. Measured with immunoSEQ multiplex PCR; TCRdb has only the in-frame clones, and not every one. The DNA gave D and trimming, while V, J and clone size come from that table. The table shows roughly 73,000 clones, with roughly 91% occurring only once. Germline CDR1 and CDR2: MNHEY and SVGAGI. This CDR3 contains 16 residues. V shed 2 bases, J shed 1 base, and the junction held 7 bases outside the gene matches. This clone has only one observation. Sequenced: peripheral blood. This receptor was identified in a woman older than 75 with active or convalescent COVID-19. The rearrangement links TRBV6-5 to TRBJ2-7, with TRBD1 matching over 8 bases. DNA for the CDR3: TGTGCCAGCAGTTACGGGTGGACAGGGATTTCCTACGAGCAGTACTTC. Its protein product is CASSYGWTGISYEQYF.